This is a list of T cell receptor beta chains from one sample in a study of T-cell reconstitution after alpha-beta-depleted transplantation in children. MiXCR, run by TCRdb on the PCR reads, gives a single entry per CDR3 protein. The table records a few hundred thousand distinct CDR3 sequences, about a sixth of them present only once. The sample was PBMCs, mostly from graft donor cells, taken 360 days after TCRalphabeta/CD19-depleted stem cell transplant. Source of these receptors: a boy younger than two who had a stem cell transplant for Wiskott-Aldrich syndrome, so the T cells may come from the graft donor. CDR3s include the opening cysteine and the closing phenylalanine or tryptophan. Each record gives: V gene, D gene, clone size, J gene, CDR3 DNA, CDR3 protein. D genes are given only for firm matches. Only some rows state a clone size, as once, few, many or a class for expanded clones.

>TRBV30|TRBD1|-|TRBJ2-7
TGTGCCTGTTCTTTCATCCAGGGGGCCGACGAGCAGTACTTC
CACSFIQGADEQYF
>TRBV20-1|TRBD1|-|TRBJ2-3
TGCAGTGCTAAGGACAGGGCCCGCACAGATACGCAGTATTTT
CSAKDRARTDTQYF
>TRBV7-9|-|few|TRBJ2-4
TGTGCCAGCAGCCCACAGGGATGGGCCAAAAACATTCAGTACTTC
CASSPQGWAKNIQYF
>TRBV24-1|TRBD2|-|TRBJ2-2
TGTGCCACCAGTTCTAGCGGTCCCACCGGGGAGCTGTTTTTT
CATSSSGPTGELFF
>TRBV21-1|-|-|TRBJ2-6
TGTGCCAGCAGCAAAGACCAAAGCCTCTCTGGGGCCAACGTCCTGACTTTC
CASSKDQSLSGANVLTF
>TRBV5-1|-|few|TRBJ2-2
TGCGCCAGCAGCTTCCTAGCCCCCGGGGAGCTGTTTTTT
CASSFLAPGELFF
>TRBV4-3|-|few|TRBJ2-7
TGCGCCAGCAGCCAAGGGGTGTTCTGGGACGACGAGCAGTACTTC
CASSQGVFWDDEQYF
>TRBV12-3/TRBV12-4|-|many|TRBJ2-2
TGTGCCAGCAGTCCACAGGGTCCCGGGGAGCTGTTTTTT
CASSPQGPGELFF
>TRBV7-2|-|-|TRBJ2-7
TGTGCCAGCAGCTCACCCCCGTGGCAGGGGTTCTCCGAGCAGTACTTC
CASSSPPWQGFSEQYF
>TRBV4-1|TRBD1|once|TRBJ2-2
TGCGCCTGCAGCCAAGTCGAGAGGACAGGGGGTAGGGAGCTGTTTTTT
CACSQVERTGGRELFF
>TRBV6-5|-|-|TRBJ1-4
TGTGCCAGTAATAGGGGTGGTGAGGCTAATGAAAAACTGTTTTTT
CASNRGGEANEKLFF
>TRBV15|-|few|TRBJ2-2
TGTGCCACCAGCAGAGATCTCCCCAGGGACACCGGGGAGCTGTTTTTT
CATSRDLPRDTGELFF
>TRBV24-1|-|-|TRBJ2-3
TGTGCCACCAGTGAAGGGGTCGCAGATACGCAGTATTTT
CATSEGVADTQYF
>TRBV28|-|few|TRBJ2-4
TGTGCCAGCAGTTTAACGCAGACACTAGCCAAAAACATTCAGTACTTC
CASSLTQTLAKNIQYF
>TRBV10-3|-|many|TRBJ2-1
TGTGCCATCAAGGGGACTCTCCCCAATGAGCAGTTCTTC
CAIKGTLPNEQFF
>TRBV4-3|-|few|TRBJ2-2
TGCGCCAGCAGCCAAGCGGTAGGGGAGAACACCGGGGAGCTGTTTTTT
CASSQAVGENTGELFF
>TRBV20-1|-|few|TRBJ2-2
TGCAGTGCTAGAGATCGGCTAAACAGTGCTGGCACCGGGGAGCTGTTTTTT
CSARDRLNSAGTGELFF
>TRBV20-1|-|-|TRBJ2-7
TGCAGTGCGAGCCACCTGGGGCTTTACGAGCAGTACTTC
CSASHLGLYEQYF
>TRBV7-2|-|few|TRBJ2-2
TGTGCCAGCAGCTCCCGACTACTTTACGGGGAGCTGTTTTTT
CASSSRLLYGELFF
>TRBV6-6|TRBD1|-|TRBJ2-5
TGTGCCAGCAGCTGGACAGGCCGAGACGACCAGTACTTC
CASSWTGRDDQYF
>TRBV6-4|-|few|TRBJ2-1
TGTGCCAGCAGTGTAGAGGGGGGGCCTTACAATGAGCAGTTCTTC
CASSVEGGPYNEQFF
>TRBV10-3|-|-|TRBJ1-2
TGTGCCATCAGTGAGAACAATTTCTATGGCTACACCTTC
CAISENNFYGYTF
>TRBV5-1|-|-|TRBJ1-1
TGCGCCAGCAGCTTGAAGGGCGAGGCGAGAGGAACTGAAGCTTTCTTT
CASSLKGEARGTEAFF
>TRBV6-2/TRBV6-3|-|-|TRBJ1-2
TGTGCCAGCATTCCCTCGGACAGAAGTCCCTTCTATGGCTACACCTTC
CASIPSDRSPFYGYTF
>TRBV6-2/TRBV6-3|-|few|TRBJ2-6
TGTGCCAGCAAAGCTAGGTGGTCGACTGGGGCCAACGTCCTGACTTTC
CASKARWSTGANVLTF
>TRBV20-1|TRBD2|-|TRBJ2-5
TGCAGTGCTAGACCCCCACTAGCGGTCGTGGAGACCCAGTACTTC
CSARPPLAVVETQYF
>TRBV2|TRBD2|-|TRBJ2-5
TGTGCCAGCAATGGCGGGAGAGGGCGAGAGACCCAGTACTTC
CASNGGRGRETQYF
>TRBV6-2/TRBV6-3|-|few|TRBJ2-1
TGTGCCAGCAGTTACCAGGGGTGGAATGAGCAGTTCTTC
CASSYQGWNEQFF
>TRBV20-1|-|-|TRBJ1-1
TGCAGTGCTACACCTTGGCAGGGATTGAACACTGAAGCTTTCTTT
CSATPWQGLNTEAFF
>TRBV5-1|-|many|TRBJ2-7
TGCGCCAGCAGCTTGGGACAGATGGCCTACGAGCAGTACTTC
CASSLGQMAYEQYF
>TRBV5-1|-|few|TRBJ2-3
TGCGCCAGCAGCTTTATTTACACAGATACGCAGTATTTT
CASSFIYTDTQYF
>TRBV10-2|-|few|TRBJ2-2
TGCGCCAGCAGTGGGGACAAGAACACCGGGGAGCTGTTTTTT
CASSGDKNTGELFF
>TRBV4-1|-|few|TRBJ1-1
TGCGCCAGCAGCCAAGGACGAGGACGGCGGCGGACTGAAGCTTTCTTT
CASSQGRGRRRTEAFF
>TRBV20-1|TRBD2|-|TRBJ2-1
TGCAGTGCTCACCGGACTAGCGGATACAATGAGCAGTTCTTC
CSAHRTSGYNEQFF
>TRBV5-1|-|few|TRBJ2-7
TGCGCCAGCAGCTTGTATCCTAGCAGAAGCTACGAGCAGTACTTC
CASSLYPSRSYEQYF
>TRBV25-1|-|few|TRBJ2-7
TGTGCCACCGGGACGGGACGGCTCTCCTACGAGCAGTACTTC
CATGTGRLSYEQYF
>TRBV6-5|-|many|TRBJ2-6
TGTGCCAGCAGTTACTGGGGGACCGGGGCCAACGTCCTGACTTTC
CASSYWGTGANVLTF
>TRBV6-2/TRBV6-3|TRBD1|few|TRBJ2-1
TGTGCCAGCAGTTTTGCCCTGGACAGGATCTACAATGAGCAGTTCTTC
CASSFALDRIYNEQFF
>TRBV5-1|-|few|TRBJ2-4
TGCGCCAGCAGATCCAGGGGAGGCTTGGGAGCCAAAAACATTCAGTACTTC
CASRSRGGLGAKNIQYF
>TRBV12-3/TRBV12-4|-|few|TRBJ1-5
TGTGCCAGCAAATCCGACAGGTACCTTAGCAATCAGCCCCAGCATTTT
CASKSDRYLSNQPQHF
>TRBV12-3/TRBV12-4|-|-|TRBJ2-1
TGTGCCAGCAGTGGCCGGGCCAGGCAGTTCTTC
CASSGRARQFF
>TRBV24-1|TRBD2|few|TRBJ2-5
TGTGCCACCAGCGGGAGGGAGAGGGAGACCCAGTACTTC
CATSGRERETQYF
>TRBV15|-|many|TRBJ2-4
TGTGCCACCAGCAGAGAGCTGGTGCGAATTAACATTCAGTACTTC
CATSRELVRINIQYF
>TRBV28|TRBD2|-|TRBJ2-7
TGTGCCAGCAGTCATAGCGGGAGAGGGGGATACGAGCAGTACTTC
CASSHSGRGGYEQYF
>TRBV23-1|TRBD1|-|TRBJ2-5
TGCGCCAGGGACAGGGAACAAGAGACCCAGTACTTC
CARDREQETQYF
>TRBV7-2|TRBD1|-|TRBJ1-4
TGCAGCTTAGTACAGGGGAGTGAAAAACTGTTTTTT
CSLVQGSEKLFF
>TRBV10-1|TRBD2|-|TRBJ2-3
TGCGCCAGCAGTGACGTGGGACTAGCAGGGGATACGCAGTATTTT
CASSDVGLAGDTQYF
>TRBV20-1|-|-|TRBJ2-1
TGCAGTGCTAGAGACCCACTCCACAATGAGCAGTTCTTC
CSARDPLHNEQFF
>TRBV7-2|TRBD2|few|TRBJ2-7
TGTGCCAGCAGCTTATGGCCGGGAGGGGCCGAGCAGTACTTC
CASSLWPGGAEQYF
>TRBV7-9|-|-|TRBJ2-1
TGTGCCAGCAGCTTGGGTGTGGGGGACCTAGGGAATGAGCAGTTCTTC
CASSLGVGDLGNEQFF
>TRBV29-1|-|few|TRBJ1-2
TGCAGCGCTTCGACGAATGGCTACACCTTC
CSASTNGYTF
>TRBV24-1|TRBD2|few|TRBJ2-3
TGTGCCACCAGTGATTTCGGTAGCGGGGGGGCCAAGGCAGATACGCAGTATTTT
CATSDFGSGGAKADTQYF
>TRBV5-1|-|many|TRBJ2-2
TGCGCCAGCAGCTTGGCCCTTGGGAGTACCGGGGAGCTGTTTTTT
CASSLALGSTGELFF